These 29 T cell receptor beta chains were all obtained from the same sample, sequenced in a study of blood T cells in healthy people across ages. A second PCR, run for about 6 to 11 cycles, used a sample-barcoded 5' primer plus a J-beta primer mix. TCRdb passed the 5' RACE reads through MiXCR, listing each CDR3 protein once. Of roughly 1.4 million distinct CDR3 sequences in the sample, almost 60% are singletons; the top ten hold over 5%. The material sequenced was blood. These receptors were obtained from a man younger than 35 in good health.

The V gene is TRBV10-3, the J gene TRBJ2-5, with 8 bases aligning to TRBD1. The CDR3 extends over 13 amino acids. J lost 4 bases, V lost 10 bases, and 8 bases had no gene match. Looked up from germline, CDR1 is ENHRY and CDR2 is SYGVKD. CDR3 sequence: CASARDRGETQYF. Written as DNA, the CDR3 is TGTGCCAGCGCCCGTGACAGGGGAGAGACCCAGTACTTC.

The CDR3 bases are TGCAGTGCCATAGTGACAGGGAGGTACGAGCAGTACTTC. Its translation is CSAIVTGRYEQYF. The V call is TRBV20-1, the J call TRBJ2-5; a weak D match, TRBD1 (7 bases). The assigned J gene may be wrong: the sequence end matches TRBJ2-7 better. The CDR3 has 13 residues. Germline V CDR1 and CDR2: DFQATT, SNEGSKA (reference sequence).

This clonotype was counted only a few times. V gene TRBV12-3 or TRBV12-4 combines with J gene TRBJ1-1; 8 nucleotides align to TRBD1. The CDR3 runs to 16 residues. The ends lost 5 bases at V and 1 base at J; junction bases unmatched: 9. The CDR3 sequence is CASSPPGQGGNTEAFF. The CDR3 region has the DNA TGTGCCAGCAGTCCCCCTGGACAGGGAGGGAACACTGAAGCTTTCTTT.

The chain carries TRBV11-2 and TRBJ2-3, with D possibly matching TRBD2 (6 bases). Germline values: CDR1 SGHAT, CDR2 FQNNGV. CDR3 size: 15 residues. Trimming shortened V by 2 bases and J by 1 base, and 10 bases separated the two germline ends. Here the CDR3 DNA reads TGTGCCAGCAGCTTAAAGGCTAGCGGCACAGATACGCAGTATTTT. It encodes CASSLKASGTDTQYF.

V usage is TRBV9 and J usage is TRBJ2-7, with a weak D call TRBD2 (6 bases). Trimming removed 0 bases at V and 6 bases at J, with 13 bases between. In germline, CDR1 is SGDLS, CDR2 YYNGEE. The CDR3 sequence is 14 residues long. The CDR3 is CASSVVDYGSEQYF. The CDR3 nucleotides are TGTGCCAGCAGCGTAGTGGACTATGGGTCCGAGCAGTACTTC.

V and J are TRBV4-2 and TRBJ1-6, with D possibly being TRBD1 (5 bases). CDR3 size: 16 residues. The germline V and J ends were trimmed by 0 bases and 10 bases, with 16 bases remaining between them. Germline V gene lookup returns CDR1 LGHNA and CDR2 YNFKEQ. The CDR3 DNA reads as TGTGCCAGCAGCCAAGACCGGGACGGCAGACGATCACCCCTCCACTTT. Its protein product is CASSQDRDGRRSPLHF.

This clonotype has more than one count but fewer than ten. The chain recombines TRBV4-2 with TRBJ2-7; a possible D gene is TRBD2 (5 bases). Germline loops: CDR1 LGHNA, CDR2 YNFKEQ. V was cut by 1 base and J by 0 bases, with 16 bases left in between. The CDR3 extends over 17 amino acids. Here the CDR3 reads CASSQGGSALSSYEQYF. The CDR3 coding sequence is TGTGCCAGCAGCCAAGGAGGGAGTGCTTTAAGCTCCTACGAGCAGTACTTC.

The gene calls are TRBV6-4 and TRBJ2-6; D is unresolved. Trimming removed 6 bases at V and 1 base at J, with 10 bases between. Germline CDR1 reads MRHNA; CDR2 reads SNTAGT. The CDR3 loop spans 15 amino acids. The CDR3 sequence: CASRLHGSGANVLTF. The DNA for the CDR3 is TGTGCCAGCAGACTCCATGGGTCTGGGGCCAACGTCCTGACTTTC.

This chain links TRBV6-2 or TRBV6-3 with TRBJ2-7; 10 nucleotides align to TRBD1. CDR3 size: 16 residues. Per the germline V gene, CDR1 is MNHEY and CDR2 is SVGEGT. The J segment lost 1 base and the V segment lost 5 bases, leaving 8 bases of the junction unmatched. Written as DNA, the CDR3 is TGTGCCAGCAGTCCCTCCAGACAGGGGGCGTCCTACGAGCAGTACTTC. It specifies CASSPSRQGASYEQYF.

The gene calls are TRBV25-1 and TRBJ2-3; D remains unclear. The length of the CDR3 is 14 residues. The V end lost 2 bases, the J end lost 4 bases, and 10 bases lay between the germline ends. Germline values: CDR1 MGHDK, CDR2 SYGVNS. DNA for the CDR3: TGTGCCAGCAGTGAACCTAGTACTCCAGATACGCAGTATTTT. Translating it yields CASSEPSTPDTQYF.

The rearrangement joins TRBV7-9 to TRBJ2-7; D is unclear. Trimming pared 5 bases from V and 4 bases from J, leaving 15 bases between. Per the germline V gene, CDR1 is SEHNR and CDR2 is FQNEAQ (reference sequence). The CDR3 loop spans 14 amino acids. This CDR3 is CASSPPDKPYEQYF. CDR3 DNA: TGTGCCAGCAGCCCCCCCGACAAGCCGTACGAGCAGTACTTC.

This chain joins TRBV18 and TRBJ1-6; no firm D call. Germline assignment: CDR1 KGHSH and CDR2 LQKENI. Between the trimmed V and J ends, which lost 2 bases and 6 bases, there was a span of 5 bases. The CDR3 is 13 residues long. In DNA form, the CDR3 reads TGTGCCAGCTCACCAGGGAGTAATTCACCCCTCCACTTT. Translating gives CASSPGSNSPLHF.

This clonotype has a single count. The CDR3 bases are TGTGCCAGCAGTGATGAGGGGGGACAGGGTACCACAGATACGCAGTATTTT. It encodes CASSDEGGQGTTDTQYF. This chain joins TRBV2 and TRBJ2-3; 9 bases line up with TRBD1. J lost 2 bases, V lost 3 bases, and 9 bases had no gene match. CDR1 SNHLY and CDR2 FYNNEI come from the germline V gene. This CDR3 has 17 amino acids.

The chain uses TRBV20-1 and TRBJ1-2; possible D gene TRBD1, 5 bases. The germline V gene encodes CDR1 DFQATT and CDR2 SNEGSKA (reference sequence). Deletions cut 4 bases from V and 4 bases from J, with 10 bases between. This CDR3 is built from 12 residues. In DNA form, the CDR3 reads TGCAGTGCTATTGGGACCGCCTATGGCTACACCTTC. Protein product: CSAIGTAYGYTF.

This clonotype was observed a few times. The chain recombines TRBV7-9 with TRBJ1-2; 9 nucleotides match TRBD1. This CDR3 comprises 16 residues. The ends lost 2 bases at V and 4 bases at J; junction bases unmatched: 8. Germline V gene data show CDR1 as SEHNR and CDR2 as FQNEAQ (reference sequence). This CDR3 reads CASSLLRDRGTYGYTF. For the CDR3, the DNA is TGTGCCAGCAGCTTATTGCGCGACAGGGGGACCTATGGCTACACCTTC.

The V call is TRBV2, the J call TRBJ2-1, with D possibly matching TRBD2 (5 bases). Germline V lookup: CDR1 SNHLY, CDR2 FYNNEI. This CDR3 contains 14 residues. V was shortened by 8 bases and J by 9 bases, with 20 bases between the two germline ends. The CDR3 nucleotides read TGTGCCAGCGTGGGAGTAATGGAGACTTTTGAGCAGTTCTTC. The encoded protein is CASVGVMETFEQFF.

The chain links TRBV4-1 to TRBJ2-1; possibly TRBD2 for D (6 bases). CDR3 size: 16 residues. Between the trimmed V and J ends, which lost 4 bases and 7 bases, there was a span of 20 bases. The germline CDR1 and CDR2 sequences are MGHRA and YSYEKL. In DNA, the CDR3 is TGCGCCAGCAGCCCGGGCTCCGGGAGACGGGAGAATGAGCAGTTCTTC. It is translated as CASSPGSGRRENEQFF.

The chain joins TRBV5-5 to TRBJ2-3; weak D call: TRBD2 (5 bases). Per the germline V gene, CDR1 is SGHKS and CDR2 is YYEKEE (reference sequence). The V end lost 4 bases, the J end lost 1 base, and 16 bases lay between the germline ends. This CDR3 region has 16 residues. The CDR3 region has the DNA TGTGCCAGCAGCCCGGGCGTTTCGAGGGGCACAGATACGCAGTATTTT. Translated: CASSPGVSRGTDTQYF.

A remark on this clonotype: Relative to the germline gene, one junction end is altered; a read error may explain this. The chain links TRBV6-5 to TRBJ2-1; no reliable D call. Germline assignment: CDR1 MNHEY and CDR2 SVGAGI. The CDR3 is 11 amino acids. Here the CDR3 reads CSSSYGDEQFF. CDR3 sequence (DNA): TGTTCCAGCAGTTACGGCGATGAGCAGTTCTTC.

The rearrangement uses TRBV6-5 and TRBJ1-1; no reliable D call. Germline V lookup: CDR1 MNHEY, CDR2 SVGAGI. The CDR3 spans 14 residues. V lost 5 bases and J lost 4, with 14 bases in between. CDR3 region: CASSDSTIRTEAFF. The DNA for the CDR3 is TGTGCCAGCAGTGATTCCACCATCCGCACTGAAGCTTTCTTT.

As DNA, the CDR3 is TGTGCCAGCAGCTCCAACAGGGGGCTGAACACTGAAGCTTTCTTT. Its protein product is CASSSNRGLNTEAFF. The V and J genes are TRBV7-9 and TRBJ1-1; 9 nucleotides align to TRBD1. The CDR3 is 15 amino acids. From germline, CDR1 is SEHNR and CDR2 FQNEAQ (reference sequence). Trimming removed 4 bases from V and 0 bases from J; junction bases left unmatched: 3.

This chain joins TRBV2 and TRBJ1-2; the D gene is possibly TRBD1 (6 bases). From germline, CDR1 is SNHLY and CDR2 FYNNEI. The CDR3 sequence is 11 residues long. DNA of the CDR3: TGTGCGAACAGGGTGGTCGATGGCTACACCTTC. It translates to CANRVVDGYTF.

V and J are TRBV5-5 and TRBJ2-3; D gene ambiguous. The germline gives CDR1 SGHKS, CDR2 YYEKEE (reference sequence). The CDR3 contains 12 residues. V lost 5 bases and J lost 11, with 15 bases in between. The CDR3 nucleotides read TGTGCCAGCAGGCCGACATCCAGGAAGCAGTATTTT. Its translation is CASRPTSRKQYF.

The chain has TRBV5-1 and TRBJ2-1, with 8 bases aligning to TRBD2. With the DNA end fitting TRBJ2-7 better, the J assignment may be wrong. Per germline, CDR1 SGHRS and CDR2 YFSETQ. This CDR3 spans 14 amino acids. This CDR3 is CASGGLAGSNEQYF. The CDR3 bases are TGCGCCAGCGGTGGGCTAGCGGGTTCCAATGAGCAGTACTTC.

This chain uses TRBV4-1 with TRBJ1-1; 7 positions match TRBD1. The germline gives CDR1 MGHRA, CDR2 YSYEKL. CDR3 size: 14 residues. The trim removed 3 bases at V and 6 bases at J, leaving 7 bases unmatched. The CDR3, as DNA: TGCGCCAGCAGCCAGTTACAGGGGTTATCTGAAGCTTTCTTT. Its translation is CASSQLQGLSEAFF.

This clonotype was counted only a few times. This chain links TRBV12-3 or TRBV12-4 with TRBJ2-5, with 8 bases that match TRBD2. CDR3 length: 15 amino acids. After removal of 3 bases from V and 1 base from J, the junction contained 4 bases not matched to a gene. The CDR3 loop is CASSFQRGFQETQYF. The CDR3 bases are TGTGCCAGCAGTTTCCAGCGGGGGTTCCAAGAGACCCAGTACTTC.

The chain couples TRBV4-2 to TRBJ2-5; a possible D gene is TRBD1 (6 bases). This CDR3 region has 18 residues. Per germline, CDR1 LGHNA and CDR2 YNFKEQ. V lost 4 bases and J lost 2, with 23 bases in between. This chain's CDR3 is CASSRHTRDTAVQETQYF. DNA for the CDR3: TGTGCCAGCAGCCGACATACCCGGGACACGGCGGTTCAAGAGACCCAGTACTTC.

This chain links TRBV6-5 with TRBJ2-3; 7 bases map to TRBD2. With V trimmed by 2 bases and J by 3 bases, 2 bases remained unmatched. CDR3 length equals 14 residues. Per germline, CDR1 MNHEY and CDR2 SVGAGI. The CDR3 nucleotides read TGTGCCAGCAGTTACGAAGCGGGGACAGATACGCAGTATTTT. Encoded protein: CASSYEAGTDTQYF.

This chain connects TRBV4-1 to TRBJ2-5, with a weak D call TRBD2 (6 bases). This CDR3 has 13 residues. CDR1 is MGHRA and CDR2 is YSYEKL in the germline V gene. Trimming cost V 0 bases and J 11 bases, with 13 bases left between them. CDR3 amino acids: CASSQEGSGDQYF. CDR3 nucleotides: TGCGCCAGCAGCCAAGAAGGGTCGGGGGATCAGTACTTC.